The entry that follows covers one TCR beta chain sequence. This entry is derived from a study of blood T cell repertoires in COVID-19. The CDR3 loop spans 15 amino acids. Germline lookup yields CDR1 MNHEY and CDR2 SMNVEV (reference sequence). V lost 1 base and J lost 6; bases outside the gene matches: 0. Measured with immunoSEQ multiplex PCR; TCRdb has only the in-frame clones, and not every one. Of approximately 240,000 clones listed, about 88% are singletons. This sequence originates from a woman aged 40 to 55 who had recovered from COVID-19. The specimen sequenced was peripheral blood. The chain employs TRBV27 and TRBJ1-6; TRBD1 aligns across 10 bases. In DNA form, the CDR3 reads TGTGCCAGCAGTTTATGGGACAGGGGTAATTCACCCCTCCACTTT. This translates into CASSLWDRGNSPLHF.